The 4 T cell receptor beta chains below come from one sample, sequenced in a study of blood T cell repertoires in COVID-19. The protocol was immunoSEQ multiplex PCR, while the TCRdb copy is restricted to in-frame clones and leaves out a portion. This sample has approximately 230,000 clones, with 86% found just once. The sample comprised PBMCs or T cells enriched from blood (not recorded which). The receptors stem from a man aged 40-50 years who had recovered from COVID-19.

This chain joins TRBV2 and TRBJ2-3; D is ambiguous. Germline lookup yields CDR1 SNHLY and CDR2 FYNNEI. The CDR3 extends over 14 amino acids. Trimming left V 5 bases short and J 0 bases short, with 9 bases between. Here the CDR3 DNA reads TGTGCCAGCAGTTTAACTCGAAGCACAGATACGCAGTATTTT. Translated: CASSLTRSTDTQYF.

Written as DNA, the CDR3 is TGTGCCAGCACCCCCAGGGGGATGAGCGAGACCCAGTACTTC. It encodes CASTPRGMSETQYF. The chain employs TRBV11-2 and TRBJ2-5; TRBD1 agrees at 7 bases. V lost 7 bases, J lost 5 bases, and 10 bases stayed unmatched. The CDR3 is 14 residues long. The germline V gene encodes CDR1 SGHAT and CDR2 FQNNGV.

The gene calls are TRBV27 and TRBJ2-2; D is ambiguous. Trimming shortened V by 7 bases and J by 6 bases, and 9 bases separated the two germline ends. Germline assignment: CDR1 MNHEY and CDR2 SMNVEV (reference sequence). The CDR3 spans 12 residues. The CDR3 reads CASTILPGELFF. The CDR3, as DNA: TGTGCCAGCACTATTTTGCCCGGGGAGCTGTTTTTT.

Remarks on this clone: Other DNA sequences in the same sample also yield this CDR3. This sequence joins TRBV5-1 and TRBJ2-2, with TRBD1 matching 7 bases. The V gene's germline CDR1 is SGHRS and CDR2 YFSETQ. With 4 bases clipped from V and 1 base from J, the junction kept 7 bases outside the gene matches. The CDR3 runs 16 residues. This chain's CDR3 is CASSRSRDRNTGELFF. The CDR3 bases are TGCGCCAGCAGCAGATCCCGGGACAGGAACACCGGGGAGCTGTTTTTT.